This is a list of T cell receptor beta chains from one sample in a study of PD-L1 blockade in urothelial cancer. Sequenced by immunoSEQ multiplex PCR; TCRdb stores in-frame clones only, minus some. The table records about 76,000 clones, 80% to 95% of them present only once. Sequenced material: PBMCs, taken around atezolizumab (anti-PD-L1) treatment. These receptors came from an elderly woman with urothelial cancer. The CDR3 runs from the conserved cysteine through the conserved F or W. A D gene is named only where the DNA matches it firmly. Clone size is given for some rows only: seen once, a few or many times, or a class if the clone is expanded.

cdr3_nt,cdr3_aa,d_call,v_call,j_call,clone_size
TGTGCCAGTAGTATGGTCAGGGTCCTATTCGATCAGCCCCAGCATTTT,CASSMVRVLFDQPQHF,.,TRBV19,TRBJ1-5,once
TGTGCCTGGAGTCCTACCAGGACAGGGGTCCACGGGGAGCTGTTTTTT,CAWSPTRTGVHGELFF,TRBD1,TRBV30,TRBJ2-2,few
TGTGCCAGCTCACCTCGAGCCGGGACTAGCGGGAGTGGGTGGCATGAGCAGTTCTTC,CASSPRAGTSGSGWHEQFF,TRBD2,TRBV18,TRBJ2-1,once
TGTGCCAGCAGTTTAGGGGGGGCAGGAAACACCATATATTTT,CASSLGGAGNTIYF,.,TRBV27,TRBJ1-3,.
TGTGCCAGCAGTTCCAACAGGGGGGGATATGAAAAACTGTTTTTT,CASSSNRGGYEKLFF,TRBD1,TRBV6-1,TRBJ1-4,.
TGTGCCAGCAGCCGAGAGGGAGGCGGGAACCGAAATGAGCAGTTCTTC,CASSREGGGNRNEQFF,.,TRBV7-3,TRBJ2-1,once
TGTGCCAGCAGCCCAGCCACAGGGGTCTTCTACAATGAGCAGTTCTTC,CASSPATGVFYNEQFF,TRBD1,TRBV11-3,TRBJ2-1,once
TGTGCCAGCAGTGCTCAGGGGGCGCTTCGAAGTGAAAAACTGTTTTTT,CASSAQGALRSEKLFF,TRBD1,TRBV6-1,TRBJ1-4,few
TGTGCCAGTAGTGCAGGGTCGAGGCAGCCCCAGCATTTT,CASSAGSRQPQHF,.,TRBV19,TRBJ1-5,.
TGTGCCACCAGCAGAATGCGTGCAACTAATGAAAAACTGTTTTTT,CATSRMRATNEKLFF,.,TRBV15,TRBJ1-4,.
TGTGCCAGCAGCTTAGGTGGAGGGCGACAAGAGACCCAGTACTTC,CASSLGGGRQETQYF,.,TRBV13,TRBJ2-5,.
TGTGCCAGCTCACCATTGAGGGCCCAGGGGGCAACTTACCAGCCCCAGCATTTT,CASSPLRAQGATYQPQHF,TRBD1,TRBV18,TRBJ1-5,once
TGTGCCAGCTCACCTAGATTAGATCATGAGCAGTTCTTC,CASSPRLDHEQFF,.,TRBV18,TRBJ2-1,.
TGTGCCAGTAGTGCGGTAGCTGATCAGTACTTC,CASSAVADQYF,.,TRBV19,TRBJ2-4,.
TGTGCCAGCAGCATGACAGGGGGCAATCAGCCCCAGCATTTT,CASSMTGGNQPQHF,TRBD1,TRBV9,TRBJ1-5,.
TGTGCCAGCAGCCAAGAGGGGCCAGTCCATGAGCAGTTCTTC,CASSQEGPVHEQFF,.,TRBV4-2,TRBJ2-1,.
TGTGCCAGCTCACCACCGGAGGCTACTAGCGGTCCCTACAATGAGCAGTTCTTC,CASSPPEATSGPYNEQFF,TRBD2,TRBV18,TRBJ2-1,.
TGTGCCAGCAGCTTAACGGGAGTGGCGGGGGACAATGAGCAGTTCTTC,CASSLTGVAGDNEQFF,TRBD2,TRBV7-2,TRBJ2-1,.
TGTGCCAGCAGTGAGGACAGGGTAAGCAATCAGCCCCAGCATTTT,CASSEDRVSNQPQHF,TRBD1,TRBV2,TRBJ1-5,.
TGTGCCAGCAGCCCGGGACAGGGAAGTGGCTACACCTTC,CASSPGQGSGYTF,TRBD1,TRBV7-9,TRBJ1-2,.
TGTGCCAGCAGCACAGGAAATTTGAAGTCTGAAGCTTTCTTT,CASSTGNLKSEAFF,.,TRBV5-8,TRBJ1-1,.
TGTGCCAGCAGTTTCCAGCGGGATGGTCTGGTAAAAGGGGAGCTGTTTTTT,CASSFQRDGLVKGELFF,TRBD2,TRBV28,TRBJ2-2,.
TGCAGTGTCCGCAGGGACTACGAGCAGTACTTC,CSVRRDYEQYF,.,TRBV20-1,TRBJ2-7,.
TGTGCCAGCAGCCTGGGACTAGAGACCGGGGAGCTGTTTTTT,CASSLGLETGELFF,TRBD2,TRBV7-3,TRBJ2-2,.
TGTGCCAGCGCCGACTTGACGGTGGGAAACACCATATATTTT,CASADLTVGNTIYF,.,TRBV5-6,TRBJ1-3,.
TGCGCCAGCAGCTCGGGACTAGCGGGAGGGGGGGAGACCCAGTACTTC,CASSSGLAGGGETQYF,TRBD2,TRBV5-1,TRBJ2-5,.
TGCAGCGTTGAAGGGCGGGAGCGGGAGACCCAGTACTTC,CSVEGRERETQYF,TRBD2,TRBV29-1,TRBJ2-5,.
TGCAGCGTTGATGATGGGGGTAGCGGGAGTGCAGATACGCAGTATTTT,CSVDDGGSGSADTQYF,TRBD2,TRBV29-1,TRBJ2-3,once